One T cell receptor (beta chain) is described in this entry. This clonotype counts as medium-sized (0.01 to 0.1%). Its cognate antigen has yet to be identified. Base qualities are missing; no much larger clone stands one base away. The source of the sample is a study of CXCR3 chemokines and chemotherapy response in bladder cancer (dated by TCRdb to between 2020 and 2023). About the study as a whole: The study tested whether activity of the CXCR3 chemokine system within human bladder cancer tumors predicted response to chemotherapy.

Library method: PCR. Sequenced on an Illumina HiSeq 2500. TCRdb trimmed the raw reads at Q25, called clones with MiXCR and kept productive beta chains. Identical CDR3 protein sequences are pooled into one entry, listed with their most common genes and DNA. This sample holds approximately 13,000 distinct CDR3 sequences; 9.5% to 15% were observed only once. About 25% of the sample lies in the top ten. The CDR3 runs 14 residues from the cysteine to the phenylalanine. The read is trimmed to its CDR3 DNA, 42 bases read in frame from base 1. Unmatched junction bases come to 4, with V trimmed by 4 bases and J by 1 base. Taken from the germline V gene, the CDR1 and CDR2 loops are SGHDT and YYEEEE.

The chain links TRBV5-6 with TRBJ2-5; 7 junctional bases match TRBD1. The clonotype was recovered from a human donor with bladder cancer that did not respond to neoadjuvant chemotherapy. The specimen was collected from a patient whose treatment included neoadjuvant chemotherapy. The base sequence is TGTGCCAGCAGCCCGGGACAGATCCAAGAGACCCAGTACTTC. Translated, it reads CASSPGQIQETQYF.